This T cell receptor beta chain was identified in a study of molecular identifiers for immune sequencing clone quantification. Study-level points and caveats: Clones above 20 RNA copies contained over 97% of effector molecules but under 1% of naive ones. Underestimated sizes of highly expanded clones could result from identical TCR molecules that share a barcode.

In preparing bulk TCR libraries, previously described methods and listed TCR primers were used. One entry per CDR3 protein, called by TCRdb with MiXCR from the PCR reads. The data show about 510,000 distinct CDR3 sequences, under 30% seen once. This clonotype has just a few counts. Its matching antigen is unknown. Naive CD8 T cells were picked out by sorting for CD8+CD4-CCR7+CD45RA+. Germline lookup yields CDR1 SGDLS and CDR2 YYNGEE. This CDR3 contains 13 residues. The V end was cut by 4 bases, the J end by 6 bases, with 13 bases between. This TCR derives from a human donor in good health. Some libraries in this study had Jurkat cell RNA spiked in. V is TRBV9 and J is TRBJ1-1; a possible D gene is TRBD1 (5 bases). Sequencing was done on a sample of naive CD8+ T cells from blood, with Jurkat cell RNA spiked in. The sample's subset: FACS-sorted CD8+CD4-CCR7+CD45RA+ naive T cells. CDR3 amino acids: CASSPGTLAEAFF. The CDR3 DNA sequence: TGTGCCAGCAGCCCCGGGACCCTTGCTGAAGCTTTCTTT.